This T cell receptor (beta chain) stems from a study of shared clonotypes between healthy human individuals. This CDR3 has 14 amino acids. V was trimmed by 5 bases and J by 2 bases, leaving 12 bases between them. Germline CDR1 MGHRA, CDR2 YSYEKL. TCRdb's table, derived via immunoSEQ multiplex PCR, lists solely in-frame clones and lacks some. The top ten clones hold about 0.38% of a sample with roughly 2,500,000 clones, under 95% of them seen once. The sample taken for sequencing was naive CD4+ T cells from PBMCs. Noted subset: CD45RA+ positively selected. This receptor was obtained from a man younger than 30 in good health. Some clones in this sample may be carry-over from other donors' samples. The rearrangement links TRBV4-1 to TRBJ1-2; unclear D gene. The CDR3 loop reads CASSVSHENYGYTF. CDR3 sequence (DNA): TGCGCCAGCAGCGTGTCTCACGAAAACTATGGCTACACCTTC.